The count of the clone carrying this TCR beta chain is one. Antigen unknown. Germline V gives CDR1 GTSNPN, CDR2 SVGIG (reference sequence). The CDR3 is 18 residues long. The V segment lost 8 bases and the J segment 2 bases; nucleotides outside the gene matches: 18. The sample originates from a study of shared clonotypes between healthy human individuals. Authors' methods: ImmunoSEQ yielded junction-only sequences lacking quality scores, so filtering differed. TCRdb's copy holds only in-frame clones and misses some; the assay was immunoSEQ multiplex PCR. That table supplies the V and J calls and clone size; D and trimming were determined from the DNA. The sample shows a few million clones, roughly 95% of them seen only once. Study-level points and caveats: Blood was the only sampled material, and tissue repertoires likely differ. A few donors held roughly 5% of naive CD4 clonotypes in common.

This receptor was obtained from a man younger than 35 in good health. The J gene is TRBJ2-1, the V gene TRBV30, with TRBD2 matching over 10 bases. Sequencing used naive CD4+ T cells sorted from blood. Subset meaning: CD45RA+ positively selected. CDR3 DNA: TGTGCCGCTGAGGGACTAGCGACCGCACCATTTCCCTACAATGAGCAGTTCTTC. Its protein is CAAEGLATAPFPYNEQFF.